The source of this TCR beta chain is a study of blood T cell repertoires in COVID-19. On the study more broadly: Acute and convalescent COVID-19 samples came from the United States, Italy and Spain. T cells, B-cell-depleted T cells, or PBMCs provided the cDNA or gDNA that served as material.

CDR1 and CDR2 from the germline V gene are SGHRS and YFSETQ. V trimming: 2 bases; J trimming: 0 bases; junction bases outside the gene matches: 5. The CDR3 loop spans 16 amino acids. The authors' processing: For nucleated cells, counts were estimated from reference gene primer amplification. Produced via immunoSEQ multiplex PCR; TCRdb's table is partial and in-frame only. The V and J calls and the clone size are those of that table, but D and trimming were determined from the DNA. The profile shows a few hundred thousand clones, 75% to 90% of them singletons. The sequence was obtained from a man aged 30 to 45 with active or convalescent COVID-19. The chain employs TRBV5-1 and TRBJ1-3; 7 bases agree with TRBD1. Sequencing was done on a sample of peripheral blood. The CDR3 protein is CASSLTGAHSGNTIYF. The DNA for the CDR3 is TGCGCCAGCAGCTTAACAGGGGCACACTCTGGAAACACCATATATTTT.